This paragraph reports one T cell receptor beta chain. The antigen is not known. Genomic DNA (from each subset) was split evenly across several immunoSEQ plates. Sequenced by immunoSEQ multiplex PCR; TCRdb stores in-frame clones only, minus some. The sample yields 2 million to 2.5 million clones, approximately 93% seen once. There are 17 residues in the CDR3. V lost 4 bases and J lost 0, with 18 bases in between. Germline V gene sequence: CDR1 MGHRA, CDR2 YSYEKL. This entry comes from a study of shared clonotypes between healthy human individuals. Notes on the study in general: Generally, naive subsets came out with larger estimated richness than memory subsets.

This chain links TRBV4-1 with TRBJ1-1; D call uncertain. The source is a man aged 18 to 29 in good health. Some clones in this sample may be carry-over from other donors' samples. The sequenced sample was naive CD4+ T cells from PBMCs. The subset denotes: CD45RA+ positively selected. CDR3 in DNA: TGCGCCAGCAGCCCCCAAAGAGCAAGGCGTTTGAACACTGAAGCTTTCTTT. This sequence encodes CASSPQRARRLNTEAFF.